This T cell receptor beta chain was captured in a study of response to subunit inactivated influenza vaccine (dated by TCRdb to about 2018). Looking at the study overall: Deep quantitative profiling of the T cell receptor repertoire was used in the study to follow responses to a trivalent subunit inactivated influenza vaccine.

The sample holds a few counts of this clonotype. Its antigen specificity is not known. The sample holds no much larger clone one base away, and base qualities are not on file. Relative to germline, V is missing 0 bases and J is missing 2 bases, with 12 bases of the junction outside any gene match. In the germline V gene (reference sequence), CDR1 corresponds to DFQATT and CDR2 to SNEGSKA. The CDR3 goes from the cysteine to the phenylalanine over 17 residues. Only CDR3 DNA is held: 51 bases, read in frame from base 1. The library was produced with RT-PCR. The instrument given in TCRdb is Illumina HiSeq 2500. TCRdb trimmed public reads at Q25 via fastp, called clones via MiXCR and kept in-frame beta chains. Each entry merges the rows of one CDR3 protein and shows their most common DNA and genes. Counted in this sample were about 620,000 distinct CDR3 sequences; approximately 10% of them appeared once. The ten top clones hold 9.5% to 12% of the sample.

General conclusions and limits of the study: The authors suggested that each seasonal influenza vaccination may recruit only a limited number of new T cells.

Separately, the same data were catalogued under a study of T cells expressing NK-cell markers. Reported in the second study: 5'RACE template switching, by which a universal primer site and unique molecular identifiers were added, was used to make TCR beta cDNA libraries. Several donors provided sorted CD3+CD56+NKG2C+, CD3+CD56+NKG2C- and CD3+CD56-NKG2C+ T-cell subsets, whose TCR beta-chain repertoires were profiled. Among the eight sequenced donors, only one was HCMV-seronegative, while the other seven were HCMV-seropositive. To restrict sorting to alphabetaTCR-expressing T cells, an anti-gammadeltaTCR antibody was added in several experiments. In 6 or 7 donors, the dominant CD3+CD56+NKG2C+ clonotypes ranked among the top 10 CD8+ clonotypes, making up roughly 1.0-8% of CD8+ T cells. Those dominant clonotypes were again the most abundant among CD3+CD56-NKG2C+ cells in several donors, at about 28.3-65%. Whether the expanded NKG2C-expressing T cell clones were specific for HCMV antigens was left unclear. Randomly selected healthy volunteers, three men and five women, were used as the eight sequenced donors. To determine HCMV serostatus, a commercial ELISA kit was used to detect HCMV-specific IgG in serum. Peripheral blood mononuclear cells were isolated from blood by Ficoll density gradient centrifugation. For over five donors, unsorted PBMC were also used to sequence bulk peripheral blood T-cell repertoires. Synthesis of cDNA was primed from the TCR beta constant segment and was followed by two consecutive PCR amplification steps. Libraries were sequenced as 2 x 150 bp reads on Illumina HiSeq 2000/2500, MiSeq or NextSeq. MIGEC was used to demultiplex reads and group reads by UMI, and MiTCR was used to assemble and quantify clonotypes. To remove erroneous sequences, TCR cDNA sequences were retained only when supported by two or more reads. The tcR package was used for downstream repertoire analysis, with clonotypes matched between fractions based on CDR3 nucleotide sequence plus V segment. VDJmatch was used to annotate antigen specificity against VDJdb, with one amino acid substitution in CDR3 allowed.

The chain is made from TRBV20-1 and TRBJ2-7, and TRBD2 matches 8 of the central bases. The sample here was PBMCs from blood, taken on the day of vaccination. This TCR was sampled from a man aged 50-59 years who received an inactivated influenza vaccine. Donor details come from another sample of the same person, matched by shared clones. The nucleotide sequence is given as TGCAGTGCTAGAGATATTAGCGGGATCGGGGACGCCTACGAGCAGTACTTC. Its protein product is CSARDISGIGDAYEQYF.